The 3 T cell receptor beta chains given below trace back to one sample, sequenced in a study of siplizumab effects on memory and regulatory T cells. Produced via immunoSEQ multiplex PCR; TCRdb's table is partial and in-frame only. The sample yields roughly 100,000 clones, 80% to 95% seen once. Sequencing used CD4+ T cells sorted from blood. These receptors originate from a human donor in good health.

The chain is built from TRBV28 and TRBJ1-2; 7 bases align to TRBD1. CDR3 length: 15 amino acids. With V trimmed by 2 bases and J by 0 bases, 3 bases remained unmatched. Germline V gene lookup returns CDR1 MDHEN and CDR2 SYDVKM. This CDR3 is CASSLLGQTNYGYTF. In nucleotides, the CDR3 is TGTGCCAGCAGTTTACTGGGACAGACTAACTATGGCTACACCTTC.

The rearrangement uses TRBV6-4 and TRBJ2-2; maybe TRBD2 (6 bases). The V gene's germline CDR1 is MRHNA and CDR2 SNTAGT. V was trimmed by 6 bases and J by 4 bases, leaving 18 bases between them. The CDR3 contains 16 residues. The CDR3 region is CASRGGGTGSTGELFF. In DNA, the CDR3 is TGTGCCAGCAGGGGGGGAGGAACAGGCTCCACCGGGGAGCTGTTTTTT.

The CDR3 protein is CASSQRAESHSGNTIYF. CDR3 DNA: TGCGCCAGCAGCCAGAGGGCCGAGAGCCACTCTGGAAACACCATATATTTT. This chain connects TRBV4-1 to TRBJ1-3; D gene uncertain. Germline V gene sequence: CDR1 MGHRA, CDR2 YSYEKL. The V gene lost 3 bases and the J gene lost 0 bases, with 15 bases spanning the gap. CDR3 length equals 17 residues.